One and the same sample provided the 23 T cell receptor beta chains below, sequenced in a study of CD8 T cells in ankylosing spondylitis. Findings of the study overall: Ankylosing spondylitis blood appeared to carry a characteristic TCR beta motif of roughly eight highly homologous variants.

One entry per CDR3 protein results from TCRdb running MiXCR on the 5' RACE reads. Among some 400,000 distinct CDR3 sequences listed, under 25% were seen once. Antigens of these TCRs are unknown. Material: blood, either unsorted or a sorted T cell fraction (not recorded which). All receptors derive from a male donor with ankylosing spondylitis.

V gene TRBV24-1 combines with J gene TRBJ1-1; possibly TRBD1 for D (6 bases). The CDR3 loop spans 15 amino acids. Germline CDR1 and CDR2: KGHDR and SFDVKD. V shed 9 bases and J shed 5 bases, with 21 bases lying between them. Written as DNA, the CDR3 is TGTGCCACCGGCCCCGGGGGGGCCGGGGAGACTGAAGCTTTCTTT. It specifies CATGPGGAGETEAFF.

The chain joins TRBV6-1 to TRBJ1-3; tentatively, D is TRBD1 (6 bases). The CDR3 extends over 15 amino acids. The V end lost 8 bases, the J end lost 8 bases, and 22 bases lay between the germline ends. Germline assignment: CDR1 MNHNS and CDR2 SASEGT. The CDR3 region has the DNA TGTGCCAGCCGAAGGGGGGGCACACGGTTAGACACCATATATTTT. This encodes CASRRGGTRLDTIYF.

This clonotype was found once. The V and J genes are TRBV6-1 and TRBJ1-4; D unclear. V shed 4 bases and J shed 1 base, with 13 bases lying between them. The CDR3 sequence is 16 residues long. Germline V gene sequence: CDR1 MNHNS, CDR2 SASEGT. The CDR3 sequence is CASSVAPVGTNEKLFF. The CDR3 region has the DNA TGTGCCAGCAGTGTGGCGCCTGTAGGAACTAATGAAAAACTGTTTTTT.

This rearrangement joins TRBV12-3 or TRBV12-4 to TRBJ1-2; D is unresolved. The V and J ends lost 2 bases and 8 bases respectively, with 15 bases between them. The CDR3 extends over 14 amino acids. DNA of the CDR3: TGTGCCAGCAGTTTAAGTTCAACGGGGATAGGCTACACCTTC. The encoded protein is CASSLSSTGIGYTF.

This clonotype was detected a few times. The chain recombines TRBV7-2 with TRBJ2-7; TRBD1 might be the D (5 bases). Germline CDR1 SGHTA, CDR2 FQGNSA. Trimming cost V 5 bases and J 0 bases, with 14 bases left between them. The CDR3 sequence is 15 residues long. In DNA, the CDR3 is TGTGCCAGCAGCCTAACCGACAGAAGCTCCTACGAGCAGTACTTC. Translation gives CASSLTDRSSYEQYF.

This clonotype came up a few times. This sequence joins TRBV20-1 and TRBJ2-3, with 11 nucleotides matching TRBD2. The ends lost 5 bases at V and 3 bases at J; junction bases unmatched: 7. This CDR3 is built from 15 residues. Germline V gene sequence: CDR1 DFQATT, CDR2 SNEGSKA (reference sequence). Written as DNA, the CDR3 is TGCAGTGCTTTGCCGACTAGCGGGACTACAGATACGCAGTATTTT. Its protein product is CSALPTSGTTDTQYF.

In its sample, this clonotype was seen a few times. CDR3 residues: CASSLGLFGDQPQHF. DNA of the CDR3: TGTGCCAGCAGCTTAGGCCTTTTTGGAGATCAGCCCCAGCATTTT. This chain uses TRBV7-9 with TRBJ1-5; no definite D call. The V gene's germline CDR1 is SEHNR and CDR2 FQNEAQ (reference sequence). The CDR3 extends over 15 amino acids. V was shortened by 1 base and J by 5 bases, with 12 bases between the two germline ends.

In this sample, this clonotype turned up a few times. The V and J genes are TRBV29-1 and TRBJ2-1, with 10 bases matching TRBD1. Germline V gives CDR1 SQVTM, CDR2 ANQGSEA. The CDR3 loop spans 15 amino acids. The junction had 8 bases not matched to a gene; V was cut back by 6 bases and J by 3 bases. The CDR3 spells CSVGPGQGYYNEQFF. Here the CDR3 DNA reads TGCAGCGTGGGACCGGGACAGGGGTACTACAATGAGCAGTTCTTC.

The V gene is TRBV7-2, the J gene TRBJ2-1, with 8 bases identical to TRBD1. The CDR3 is made up of 14 amino acids. Germline V gene lookup returns CDR1 SGHTA and CDR2 FQGNSA. Losses at the gene ends were 6 bases for V and 1 base for J; bases not matched to a gene: 2. CDR3 DNA sequence: TGTGCCAGCAGAACAGGGGGATCCTACAATGAGCAGTTCTTC. Residues: CASRTGGSYNEQFF.

The rearrangement joins TRBV7-3 to TRBJ1-2; 8 nucleotides line up with TRBD1. The V gene end was trimmed by 4 bases and the J gene end by 4 bases; junction bases not matched to a gene: 5. This CDR3 has 14 amino acids. CDR1 and CDR2 from the germline V gene are SGHTA and FQGTGA. CDR3 protein: CASSSGQGSYGYTF. The CDR3 bases are TGTGCCAGCAGCTCTGGACAGGGCAGCTATGGCTACACCTTC.

This clonotype was found a few times. The chain uses TRBV18 and TRBJ2-2; no clear D gene. This CDR3 is built from 16 residues. The ends were cut back, 5 bases at V and 1 base at J, with 14 bases in the middle. Germline CDR1 and CDR2: KGHSH and LQKENI. The CDR3 here is CASSTAEHQNTGELFF. CDR3 bases: TGTGCCAGCTCAACGGCTGAACACCAGAACACCGGGGAGCTGTTTTTT.

This clonotype has only a few counts. The chain is built from TRBV11-1 and TRBJ2-1; 9 bases are a match to TRBD2. This CDR3 comprises 17 residues. The germline CDR1 and CDR2 sequences are SGHAT and FQDESV (reference sequence). V was pared by 4 bases and J by 0 bases, with 7 bases of the junction left unmatched. As DNA, the CDR3 is TGTGCCAGCAGCTACTTAGGACTAGCGAGCTCCTACAATGAGCAGTTCTTC. Translation: CASSYLGLASSYNEQFF.

This sequence joins TRBV5-6 and TRBJ2-3; D unclear. The CDR3 loop spans 15 amino acids. Germline V CDR1 and CDR2: SGHDT, YYEEEE. V dropped 5 bases and J dropped 3 bases, with 16 bases sitting between them. The CDR3 here is CASSLSTVGTDTQYF. CDR3 DNA: TGTGCCAGCAGTTTGTCAACGGTGGGGACAGATACGCAGTATTTT. Supplemented by reference TRBV5-6 and TRBJ2-3, the full variable domain reads DAGVTQSPTHLIKTRGQQVTLRCSPKSGHDTVSWYQQALGQGPQFIFQYYEEEERQRGNFPDRFSGHQFPNYSSELNVNALLLGDSALYLCASSLSTVGTDTQYFGPGTRLTVL.

The genes are TRBV2 and TRBJ1-1; unclear D gene. Germline V gene data show CDR1 as SNHLY and CDR2 as FYNNEI. V was clipped by 4 bases and J by 6 bases, with 9 bases between them. This CDR3 is built from 12 residues. CDR3 DNA: TGTGCCAGCAGTGGCAAAAGCTCTGAAGCTTTCTTT. This gives the protein CASSGKSSEAFF.

The chain uses TRBV29-1 and TRBJ1-3, with TRBD1 matching 12 bases. CDR3 size: 17 residues. The V gene end was trimmed by 3 bases and the J gene end by 0 bases; junction bases not matched to a gene: 6. Germline V CDR1 and CDR2: SQVTM, ANQGSEA. The CDR3 bases are TGCAGCGTTGATGAAGGGACAGGGGGCTACTCTGGAAACACCATATATTTT. Its translation is CSVDEGTGGYSGNTIYF.

The chain joins TRBV19 to TRBJ2-4; D possibly corresponds to TRBD2 (5 bases). Trimming removed 5 bases from V and 1 base from J, with 9 bases in between. The CDR3 spans 14 residues. Germline V lookup: CDR1 LNHDA, CDR2 SQIVND (reference sequence). The CDR3 region is CASSPGTAKNIQYF. The CDR3 bases are TGTGCCAGTAGTCCGGGAACGGCCAAAAACATTCAGTACTTC.

The V and J genes are TRBV14 and TRBJ1-2; D is unresolved. V was cut by 3 bases and J by 3 bases, with 2 bases left in between. Germline CDR1 and CDR2: SGHDN and FVKESK. This CDR3 contains 11 residues. The CDR3 bases are TGTGCCAGCAGCCAGTACTATGGCTACACCTTC. Its protein is CASSQYYGYTF. The whole variable domain, remainder taken from reference TRBV14 and TRBJ1-2, is EAGVTQFPSHSVIEKGQTVTLRCDPISGHDNLYWYRRVMGKEIKFLLHFVKESKQDESGMPNNRFLAERTGGTYSTLKVQPAELEDSGVYFCASSQYYGYTFGSGTRLTVV.

The gene calls are TRBV4-1 and TRBJ2-1, with TRBD2 matching 9 bases. Trimming at V came to 0 bases and at J to 2 bases, leaving 2 bases not matched to a gene. The germline V gene has CDR1 MGHRA and CDR2 YSYEKL. The CDR3 runs 16 residues. CDR3 amino acids: CASSQERGRAYNEQFF. CDR3 sequence (DNA): TGCGCCAGCAGCCAAGAACGCGGGAGGGCCTACAATGAGCAGTTCTTC.

The chain is built from TRBV6-5 and TRBJ2-1; 10 bases match TRBD1. From germline, CDR1 is MNHEY and CDR2 SVGAGI. The CDR3 has 18 amino acids. V dropped 0 bases and J dropped 2; count of bases not matched to a gene: 7. The CDR3 DNA is TGTGCCAGCAGTTACTCGAGGGCTGGGACAGGGGCCTACAATGAGCAGTTCTTC. As protein: CASSYSRAGTGAYNEQFF.

This clonotype was counted a few times. V usage is TRBV4-2 and J usage is TRBJ2-1; 9 positions agree with TRBD2. The V gene's germline CDR1 is LGHNA and CDR2 YNFKEQ. This CDR3 comprises 15 residues. With V trimmed by 3 bases and J by 5 bases, 5 bases remained unmatched. CDR3 bases: TGTGCCAGCAGCCAGAGCCTAGCGGGAAACAATGAGCAGTTCTTC. This gives the protein CASSQSLAGNNEQFF.

This clonotype was recorded a few times. The CDR3 DNA is TGCAGCGTCGGAGCGGGGCTCGGGGCAGATACGCAGTATTTT. Its protein product is CSVGAGLGADTQYF. The chain has TRBV29-1 and TRBJ2-3; 7 positions match TRBD2. This CDR3 comprises 14 residues. Per germline, CDR1 SQVTM and CDR2 ANQGSEA. The ends lost 6 bases at V and 4 bases at J; junction bases unmatched: 10.

This clonotype was counted a few times. The chain's CDR3 is CSVEAGADTQYF. DNA for the CDR3: TGCAGCGTTGAGGCGGGAGCAGATACGCAGTATTTT. The genes are TRBV29-1 and TRBJ2-3; 7 positions match TRBD2. Germline values: CDR1 SQVTM, CDR2 ANQGSEA. J gave up 4 bases and V 3 bases, and 1 base lay outside the gene matches. The CDR3 extends over 12 amino acids.

J is TRBJ1-5 and V is TRBV11-2; possible D gene TRBD1, 5 bases. This CDR3 is built from 15 residues. V lost 3 bases and J lost 0, with 9 bases in between. Germline CDR1 reads SGHAT; CDR2 reads FQNNGV. CDR3 bases: TGTGCCAGCAGCTTTGCCAGGGATAGCAATCAGCCCCAGCATTTT. It translates to CASSFARDSNQPQHF.